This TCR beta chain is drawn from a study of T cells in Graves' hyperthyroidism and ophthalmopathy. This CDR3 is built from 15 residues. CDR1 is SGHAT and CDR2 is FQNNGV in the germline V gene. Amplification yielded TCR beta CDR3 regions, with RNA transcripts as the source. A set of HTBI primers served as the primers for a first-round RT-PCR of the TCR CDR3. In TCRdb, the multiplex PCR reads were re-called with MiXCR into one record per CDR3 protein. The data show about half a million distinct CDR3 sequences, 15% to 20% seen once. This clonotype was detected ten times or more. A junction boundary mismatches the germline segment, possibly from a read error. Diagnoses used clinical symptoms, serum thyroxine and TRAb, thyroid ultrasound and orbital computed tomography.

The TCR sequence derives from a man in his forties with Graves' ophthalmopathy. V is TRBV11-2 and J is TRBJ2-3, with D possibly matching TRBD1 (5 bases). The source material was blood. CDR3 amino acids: CASSLAQGRTDTQYF. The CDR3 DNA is TGTGCCAGCAGTTTAGCCCAGGGTCGAACAGATACGCAGTATTTT.